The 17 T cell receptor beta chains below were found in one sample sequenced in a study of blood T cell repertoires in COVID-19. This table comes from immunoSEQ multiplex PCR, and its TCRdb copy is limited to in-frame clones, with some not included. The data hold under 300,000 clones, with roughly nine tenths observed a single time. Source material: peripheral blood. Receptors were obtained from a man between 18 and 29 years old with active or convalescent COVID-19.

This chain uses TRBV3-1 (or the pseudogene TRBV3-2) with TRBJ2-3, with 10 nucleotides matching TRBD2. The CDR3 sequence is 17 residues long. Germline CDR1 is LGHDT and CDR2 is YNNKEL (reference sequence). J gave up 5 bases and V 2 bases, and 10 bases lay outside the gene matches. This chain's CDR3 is CASSQFGSGRAIDTQYF. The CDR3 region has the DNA TGTGCCAGCAGCCAATTCGGGAGCGGGAGGGCCATAGATACGCAGTATTTT.

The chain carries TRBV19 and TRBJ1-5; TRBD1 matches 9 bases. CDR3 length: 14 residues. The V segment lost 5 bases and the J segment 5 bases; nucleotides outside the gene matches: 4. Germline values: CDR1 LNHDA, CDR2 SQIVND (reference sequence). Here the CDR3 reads CASSLGTGYQPQHF. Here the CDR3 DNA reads TGTGCCAGTAGTTTGGGGACAGGGTATCAGCCCCAGCATTTT.

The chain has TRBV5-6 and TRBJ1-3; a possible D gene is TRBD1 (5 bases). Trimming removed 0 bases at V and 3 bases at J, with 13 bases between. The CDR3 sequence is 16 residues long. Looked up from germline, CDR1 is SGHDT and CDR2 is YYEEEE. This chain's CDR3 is CASSLEGPTVGNTIYF. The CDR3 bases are TGTGCCAGCAGCTTGGAGGGGCCTACAGTTGGAAACACCATATATTTT.

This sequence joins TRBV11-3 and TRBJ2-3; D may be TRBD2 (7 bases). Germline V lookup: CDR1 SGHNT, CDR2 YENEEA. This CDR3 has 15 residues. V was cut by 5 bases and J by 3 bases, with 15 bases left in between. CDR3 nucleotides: TGTGCCAGCAGCCCAGGAGGGGGGGATACAGATACGCAGTATTTT. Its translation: CASSPGGGDTDTQYF.

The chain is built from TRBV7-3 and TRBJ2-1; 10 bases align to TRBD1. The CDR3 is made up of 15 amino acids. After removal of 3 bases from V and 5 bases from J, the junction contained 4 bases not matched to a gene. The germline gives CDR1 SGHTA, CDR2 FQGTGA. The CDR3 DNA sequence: TGTGCCAGCAGCTTGGGACAGGGGCAAAACAATGAGCAGTTCTTC. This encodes CASSLGQGQNNEQFF.

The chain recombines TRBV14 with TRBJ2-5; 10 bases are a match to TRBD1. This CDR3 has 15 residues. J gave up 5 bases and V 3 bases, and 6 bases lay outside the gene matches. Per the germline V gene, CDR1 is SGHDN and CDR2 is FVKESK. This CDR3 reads CASSQNPGQGETQYF. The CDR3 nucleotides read TGTGCCAGCAGCCAGAACCCGGGACAGGGGGAGACCCAGTACTTC. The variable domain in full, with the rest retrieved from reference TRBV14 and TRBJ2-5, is EAGVTQFPSHSVIEKGQTVTLRCDPISGHDNLYWYRRVMGKEIKFLLHFVKESKQDESGMPNNRFLAERTGGTYSTLKVQPAELEDSGVYFCASSQNPGQGETQYFGPGTRLLVL.

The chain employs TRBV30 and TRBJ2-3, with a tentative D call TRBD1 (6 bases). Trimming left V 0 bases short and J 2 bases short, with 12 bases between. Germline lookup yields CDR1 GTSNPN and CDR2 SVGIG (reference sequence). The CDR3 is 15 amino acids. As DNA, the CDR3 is TGTGCCTGGAGTGTCGGGGCAGGGGACACAGATACGCAGTATTTT. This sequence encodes CAWSVGAGDTDTQYF.

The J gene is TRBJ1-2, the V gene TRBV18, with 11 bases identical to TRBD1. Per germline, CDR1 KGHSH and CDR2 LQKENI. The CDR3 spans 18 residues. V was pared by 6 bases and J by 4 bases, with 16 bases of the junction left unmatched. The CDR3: CASSSEGQGALVGYGYTF. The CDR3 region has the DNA TGTGCCAGCTCCTCGGAAGGACAGGGGGCTTTAGTCGGCTATGGCTACACCTTC.

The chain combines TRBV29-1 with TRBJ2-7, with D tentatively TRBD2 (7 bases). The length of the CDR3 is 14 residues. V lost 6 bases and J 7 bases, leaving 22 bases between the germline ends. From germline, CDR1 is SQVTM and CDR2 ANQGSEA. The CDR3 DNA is TGCAGCGTGCGAGCGGGACATGAAATGCCTGAGCAGTACTTC. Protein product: CSVRAGHEMPEQYF.

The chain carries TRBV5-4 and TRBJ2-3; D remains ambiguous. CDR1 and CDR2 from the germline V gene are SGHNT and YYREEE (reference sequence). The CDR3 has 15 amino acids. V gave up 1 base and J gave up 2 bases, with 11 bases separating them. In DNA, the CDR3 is TGTGCCAGCAGCTTGAGGCGGTTCGACACAGATACGCAGTATTTT. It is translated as CASSLRRFDTDTQYF.

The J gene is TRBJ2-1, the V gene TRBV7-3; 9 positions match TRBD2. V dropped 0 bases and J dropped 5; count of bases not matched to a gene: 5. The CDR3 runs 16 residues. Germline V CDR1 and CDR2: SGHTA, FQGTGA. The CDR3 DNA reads TGTGCCAGCAGCTTAACGGGACTAGCCGGGGACAATGAGCAGTTCTTC. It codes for CASSLTGLAGDNEQFF.

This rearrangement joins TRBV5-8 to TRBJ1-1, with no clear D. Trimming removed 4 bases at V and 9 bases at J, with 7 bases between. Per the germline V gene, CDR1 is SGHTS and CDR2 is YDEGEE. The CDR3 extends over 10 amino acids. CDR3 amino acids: CASSLPQAFF. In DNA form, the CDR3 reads TGTGCCAGCAGCCTCCCCCAAGCTTTCTTT.

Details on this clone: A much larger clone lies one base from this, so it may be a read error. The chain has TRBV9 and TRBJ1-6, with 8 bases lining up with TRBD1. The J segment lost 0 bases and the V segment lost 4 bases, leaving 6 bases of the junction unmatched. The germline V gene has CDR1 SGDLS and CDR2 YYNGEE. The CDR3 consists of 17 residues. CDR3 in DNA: TGTGCCAGCAGCCCCCGGACAGGGAGCTCCTATAATTCACCCCTCCACTTT. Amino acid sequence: CASSPRTGSSYNSPLHF.

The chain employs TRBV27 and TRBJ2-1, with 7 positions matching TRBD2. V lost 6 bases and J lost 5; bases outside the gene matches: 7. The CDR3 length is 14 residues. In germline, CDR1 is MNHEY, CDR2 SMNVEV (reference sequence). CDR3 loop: CASSVSAGDNEQFF. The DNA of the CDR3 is TGTGCCAGCAGCGTATCCGCGGGAGACAATGAGCAGTTCTTC.

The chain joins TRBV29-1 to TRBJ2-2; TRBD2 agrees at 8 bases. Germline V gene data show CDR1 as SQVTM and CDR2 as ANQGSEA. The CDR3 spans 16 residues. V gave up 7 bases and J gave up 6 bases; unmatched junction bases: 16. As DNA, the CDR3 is TGCAGCGCCTCCCGCCAGGCAGCGGGAGTTCCCGGGGAGCTGTTTTTT. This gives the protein CSASRQAAGVPGELFF.

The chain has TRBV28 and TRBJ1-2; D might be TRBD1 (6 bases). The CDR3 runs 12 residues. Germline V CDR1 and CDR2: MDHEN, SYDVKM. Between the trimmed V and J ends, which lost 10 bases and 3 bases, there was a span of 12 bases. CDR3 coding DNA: TGTGCCAACCAGGACAGATACTATGGCTACACCTTC. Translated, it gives CANQDRYYGYTF.

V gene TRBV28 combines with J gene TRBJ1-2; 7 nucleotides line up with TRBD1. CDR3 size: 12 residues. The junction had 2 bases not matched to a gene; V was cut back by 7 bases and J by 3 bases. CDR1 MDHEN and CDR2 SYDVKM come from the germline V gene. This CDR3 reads CASTDRDYGYTF. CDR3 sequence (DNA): TGTGCCAGCACTGACAGGGACTATGGCTACACCTTC.